This entry is about one T cell receptor (beta chain). This record belongs to a study of cytomegalovirus exposure and HLA in healthy donors. The CDR3 is 13 amino acids. V trimming: 4 bases; J trimming: 6 bases; junction bases outside the gene matches: 1. Germline CDR1 SNHLY, CDR2 FYNNEI. Method: immunoSEQ multiplex PCR; TCRdb's copy keeps in-frame clones and lacks some. The repertoire holds about 66,000 clones, with around 97% as singletons. This TCR was sampled from a woman aged 18-29 years in good health and CMV-seropositive. Material for sequencing was PBMCs. The rearrangement uses TRBV2 and TRBJ2-1; TRBD1 aligns across 9 bases. The CDR3, as DNA: TGTGCCAGCAGTGTGGACAGGGGCAATGAGCAGTTCTTC. It specifies CASSVDRGNEQFF.